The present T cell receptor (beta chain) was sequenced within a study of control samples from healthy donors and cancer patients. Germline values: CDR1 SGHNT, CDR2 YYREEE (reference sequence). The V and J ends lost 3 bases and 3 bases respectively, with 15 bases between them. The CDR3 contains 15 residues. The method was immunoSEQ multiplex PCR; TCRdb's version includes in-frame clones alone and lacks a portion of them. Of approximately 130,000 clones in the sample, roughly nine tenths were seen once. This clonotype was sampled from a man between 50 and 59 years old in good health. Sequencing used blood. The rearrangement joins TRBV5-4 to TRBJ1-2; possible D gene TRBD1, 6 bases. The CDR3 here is CASSSRRGADYGYTF. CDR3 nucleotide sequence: TGTGCCAGCAGCTCCCGTCGGGGGGCTGACTATGGCTACACCTTC.